The sample holds a few counts of the clone carrying this T cell receptor beta chain. Its antigen is not known. The junction departs from germline at one end; a sequencing error may be responsible. The sample comes from a study of tumor-infiltrating lymphocytes in primary liver carcinoma. Overall study context: Patients had primary liver carcinoma treated by surgical resection. The patients, men and women alike, were aged 30 to 69 years. Roughly 3.65 to 7.5 million productive TCRbeta reads came from each sample, comparable across tissue types.

The blood RNA (from unsorted whole blood) was obtained, and germline DNA was also extracted. General observations from the study: Relative to tumor region pairs, the tumor-adjacent and tumor-blood pairs showed overlap that was lower.

TCR beta cDNA came from approximately 540 ng total RNA, primed with a constant-region primer. Three nested multiplex PCR rounds of slightly modified ARM-PCR generated TCR beta libraries. One entry per CDR3 protein results from TCRdb running MiXCR on the multiplex PCR reads. The sample yields 300,000 to 400,000 distinct CDR3 sequences, roughly 61% seen once. This TCR was sampled from a man in his forties with primary liver carcinoma and hepatitis B virus infection. Sequencing used peripheral blood.

In nucleotides, the CDR3 is TGTCCCATCAGCGGGACTTCCAAGGAGGAGACCCAGTACTTC. Its protein is CPISGTSKEETQYF. The rearrangement joins TRBV10-3 to TRBJ2-5; 7 positions match TRBD2. The CDR3 has 14 amino acids. CDR1 and CDR2 (germline): ENHRY, SYGVKD.